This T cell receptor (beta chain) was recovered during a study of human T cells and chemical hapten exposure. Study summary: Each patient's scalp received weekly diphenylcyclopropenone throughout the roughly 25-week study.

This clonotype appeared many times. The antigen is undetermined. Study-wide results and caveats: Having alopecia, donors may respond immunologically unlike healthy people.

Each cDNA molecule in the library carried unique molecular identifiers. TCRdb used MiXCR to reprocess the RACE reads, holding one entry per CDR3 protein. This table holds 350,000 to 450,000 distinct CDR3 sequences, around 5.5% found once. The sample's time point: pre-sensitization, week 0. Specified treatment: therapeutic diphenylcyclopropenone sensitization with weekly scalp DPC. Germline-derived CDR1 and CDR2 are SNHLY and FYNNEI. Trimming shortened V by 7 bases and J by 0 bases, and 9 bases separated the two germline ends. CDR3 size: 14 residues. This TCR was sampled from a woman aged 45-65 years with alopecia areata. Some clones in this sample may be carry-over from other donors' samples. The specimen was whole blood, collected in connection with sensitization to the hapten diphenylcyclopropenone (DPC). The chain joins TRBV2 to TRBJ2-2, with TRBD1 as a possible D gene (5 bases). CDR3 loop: CASTLDTNTGELFF. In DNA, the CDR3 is TGTGCCAGCACTCTGGACACGAACACCGGGGAGCTGTTTTTT.